This TCR beta chain appears in the sequencing data of a study of blood T cell repertoires in COVID-19. About the study: The origin of the acute and convalescent COVID-19 samples was the United States, Italy and Spain. Sample material is recorded as cDNA or gDNA derived from T cells, B-cell-depleted T cells, or PBMCs.

The CDR3 has 15 residues. Per the germline V gene, CDR1 is LNHDA and CDR2 is SQIVND (reference sequence). V was trimmed by 5 bases and J by 0 bases, leaving 11 bases between them. Profiling relied on immunoSEQ multiplex PCR, and the TCRdb table lists in-frame clones only, not all of them. The sample records over 130,000 clones, around nine tenths being singletons. The rearrangement links TRBV19 to TRBJ1-5; a possible D gene is TRBD1 (5 bases). Input material: peripheral blood. The receptor was isolated from a human donor in a cohort sampled during active COVID-19. The CDR3 nucleotides read TGTGCCAGTAGTGCCTCGACAGCTAGCAATCAGCCCCAGCATTTT. The encoded protein is CASSASTASNQPQHF. Complete variable domain (other parts from reference TRBV19 and TRBJ1-5): DGGITQSPKYLFRKEGQNVTLSCEQNLNHDAMYWYRQDPGQGLRLIYYSQIVNDFQKGDIAEGYSVSREKKESFPLTVTSAQKNPTAFYLCASSASTASNQPQHFGDGTRLSIL.